This T cell receptor (beta chain) is drawn from a study of cytomegalovirus exposure and HLA in healthy donors (dated by TCRdb to the late 2010s). Regarding the complete study: According to an earlier analysis of a few hundred of the donors, 150 million to 200 million T cells yielded 90 million to 140 million unique TCR beta sequences and roughly 280 Gb of sequence data. About 300 gigabases of sequencing data and some 85 million unique TCR sequences were included in an early release covering about 600 HLA-typed donors. The genetic ancestry cluster associated with self-reported Caucasian donors included roughly four fifths of the 350 to 500 genotyped donors. The study aimed to test whether signatures of past pathogen exposure could be identified by cataloging public T cell receptors. The T cell repertoires of under 750 subjects were profiled by immunosequencing and related to cytomegalovirus serostatus. In addition to the first cohort of around 670 subjects, a separate validation cohort of some 120 different subjects was used. The study combined high-throughput TCR immunosequencing, statistical association of individual TCRs with disease status, and machine learning to predict cytomegalovirus infection status. A later analysis re-analyzed previously published TCR beta repertoires from about 730 donors and added high-resolution HLA genotyping to study TCR occurrence patterns. Rather than using new phenotypic data, the later analysis identified candidate immune exposures from TCR beta sequences and from how often those sequences occurred across donors. An earlier analysis of about 620 of the donors applied high-throughput TCR beta sequencing to assess whether each TCR beta V gene segment acted as functional or pseudogenic. Donor age, sex, ethnicity and CMV serostatus were compiled alongside the repertoire data. A later genetic analysis took genome-wide SNP genotypes for about 65% of the 666 donors and used that subset as a discovery cohort. Every repertoire in the discovery cohort had been generated on one and the same sequencing platform. Class I and class II HLA loci were covered by the typing at four-digit resolution. Typing coverage varied by locus: roughly 620-640 donors for A, B, C, DRB1 and DQB1; roughly 560 for DQA1; more than 600 for DPA1; roughly 470 for DPB1. Because of strong linkage in the cohort, a few DR-DQ haplotypes were treated as single units for association and clustering. Among some 400 genotyped donors of the cohort, an average of approximately 200,000 unique TCR beta nucleotide sequences was sequenced per donor, of which about 18% were non-productive. General findings and caveats noted by the study authors: In a later analysis, several top co-occurrence clusters were reported to appear linked to parvovirus B19, influenza, CMV and Epstein-Barr virus. In an earlier analysis of about 540 of the donors, most TCR beta V segments were observed in productive rearrangements about 87% or about 30% of the time, broadly matching IMGT annotations. When HLA alleles, especially DR and DQ, strongly co-occurred, TCR associations were difficult to assign to individual alleles. The study listed 150 to 200 TCR beta chains as associated with cytomegalovirus. Three of the identified cytomegalovirus-associated TCR beta chains were confirmed in vitro to be specific for cytomegalovirus antigens. In a later genetic analysis, a missense DCLRE1C variant was associated with V-gene and J-gene trimming of TCR beta chains, and the association was replicated in an independent cohort. The earlier analysis of some 560 of the donors excluded approximately 15 rarely observed V segments, including chromosome 9 orphons, because counts were too low. The cohort was sequenced for TCR beta chains only, and without alpha or paired-chain data the features that could be detected were limited. A later analysis found that most CMV-associated TCR beta chains appeared HLA-restricted, with HLA associations seemingly driven largely by CMV exposure. Because some donors lacked HLA typing at each locus, the association tests relied only on the typed subset. A further reported finding was that TCR beta sequences accurately predicted the HLA-A and HLA-B alleles for most subjects in the first cohort. Sequencing depth was assumed to be roughly uniform across donors in the presence/absence analyses, though that assumption may not hold. Linkage disequilibrium might explain the correlated functional status among segregating V segments, but an unknown experimental factor could not be excluded. Because the 87-base-pair reads could not distinguish some IMGT-functional V segments, including TRBV6-2 and TRBV6-3, those segments were excluded. Most TCR sequences were observed very rarely across donors, whereas some public TCRs were present in many individuals. A cluster of highly shared sequence variants was judged likely to be a technical artifact of the sequencing pipeline. It was suggested by the authors that the approach could potentially be generalized to other disease states and immunological phenotypes. Immune exposure information for the cohort was limited to CMV serostatus. According to a later genetic analysis, donors in an Asian-associated ancestry cluster had fewer N-insertions in productive TCRs than the roughly 660-donor mean. In a later analysis, over 15,000 TCR beta sequences were associated with specific HLA alleles at a false discovery rate of 0.05. In both the original and validation cohorts, the classifier was reported to diagnose cytomegalovirus status with high specificity and sensitivity. A later analysis found that TCR association rates varied across HLA loci, with DRB1 alleles showing the most associated TCRs and HLA-C alleles the fewest. A later analysis found that HLA-associated TCR beta chains were more clonally expanded and had lower generation probabilities than equally common non-associated chains.

In total, 630 or so healthy bone marrow donors made up the cohort. All cohort members were sampled while nominally healthy, although unrecorded immune exposures were likely present. The donor was CMV seronegative and was included in the group of about 350 seronegative cohort members. A peripheral blood sample was collected from each donor, and TCR beta sequencing was performed on peripheral blood mononuclear cells. The Qiagen DNeasy Blood Extraction Kit was used to extract genomic DNA from the blood cell samples. Cut back by 3 bases and 4 bases, the V and J ends lie 21 bases apart. Reading from cysteine to phenylalanine, the CDR3 counts 16 amino acids. The retained sequence is limited to the CDR3, 48 bases, with the frame set at the first base. The CDR1 and CDR2 encoded by the germline V gene are SQVTM and ANQGSEA. Note on this clone: The target of this receptor is not known. Qualities for individual bases were not recorded, and no much larger clone is one base off.

Library preparation used the immunoSEQ multiplex PCR assay. For the multiplex PCR, a mixture combining 60 forward primers for TCR Vbeta segments and 13 reverse primers for TCR Jbeta segments was used. Amplification of the CDR3 region of rearranged TCR beta genes was performed with a multiplex PCR assay on genomic DNA. The amplified TCR beta libraries were sequenced on the Illumina HiSeq System as 87-base-pair reads. The source study handled its data this way. Across the 600 to 700 repertoires, a later analysis counted tens of millions of unique TCR beta chains, roughly 11 million of which were shared by at least two donors. A nearest-neighbor algorithm error-corrected the raw reads and collapsed the reads into unique sequences, merging closely related sequences to remove PCR and sequencing errors. Alignment of CDR3 sequences to IMGT reference sequences was used to assign V, D and J gene segments. For a sequence to be retained, a match of at least six nucleotides to both a V gene segment and a J gene segment was required. Rearrangements were classified as productive when the CDR3 lacked stop codons and remained in frame with V and J, and all other rearrangements were classified as non-productive. Following IMGT convention, CDR3 was defined as the stretch from the second conserved V-encoded cysteine to the conserved J-encoded phenylalanine. The earlier analysis of fewer than 700 of the donors excluded sequences that lacked an unambiguous match to a single V gene segment. An earlier analysis of a few hundred of the donors called V segments functional above 56.7% productive rearrangements and segregating when the between-donor standard deviation exceeded 5%. A statistical classification framework was developed to diagnose cytomegalovirus status using the catalog of TCR beta chain sequences. In a later analysis, TCR nucleotide sequences were compared against IMGT/GENE-DB human TR gene sequences so that V and J genes could be assigned. In a later analysis, CDR3 sequences and most-parsimonious VDJ recombination scenarios were assigned using the TCRdist pipeline. In a later analysis, each TCR beta chain was defined by its CDR3 amino acid sequence together with its V-gene family, and reads lacking a unique V-gene family were excluded. In a later analysis, approximately 640 highly shared, low-generation-probability nucleotide sequences were removed to address suspected cross-contamination and a sequencing artifact. In a later analysis, a clonal expansion index for each public chain was calculated from normalized within-repertoire ranks of inferred template counts. In a later analysis, generation probabilities were computed with a VDJ recombination model fitted to out-of-frame rearrangements, and the resulting probabilities were checked against IGoR. In a later analysis, TCR-TCR, TCR-HLA and TCR-CMV co-occurrence was scored with hypergeometric tests, and a repertoire-size bias correction was applied to TCR pairs. To estimate false discovery rates, a later analysis permuted the HLA or CMV assignments 20 times. In a later analysis, co-occurring TCRs were grouped using DBSCAN, with TCRdist sequence similarity added in when clustering inside HLA-allele-positive subsets. Repertoires with fewer than 30,000 or more than 120,000 public chains, plus five repertoires with anomalous nucleotide sharing, were excluded from co-occurrence clustering. TCRdb's version of the immuneACCESS table is confined to in-frame rearrangements and falls short of the full clone set. An unresolved V gene accounts for under half of the shortfall where checked; the remainder is of unknown origin. Clone size and the V and J calls come from that table; the DNA yielded D and trimming. The sample contains about 140,000 clones, over 65% of them found a single time. 1.5% to 2% of the sample rests with the top ten.

The chain was built from TRBV29-1 and TRBJ2-5; a tentative D call is TRBD2 (8 bases match). The sequenced material came from PBMCs. The sequence was obtained from a woman aged 25-40 years in good health and CMV-seronegative. DNA sequence: TGCAGCGTTGAGGGGCGGGAGGCCCACAGGGGAGAGACCCAGTACTTC. It specifies CSVEGREAHRGETQYF.